This TCR beta chain came from a study of shared clonotypes between healthy human individuals. Terminally differentiated effector memory CD45RA+ cells were excluded by CCR7 positive selection of CD45RO-negative cells. The germline CDR1 and CDR2 sequences are SNHLY and FYNNEI. CDR3 length: 15 residues. V shed 9 bases, J shed 4 bases, and the junction held 13 bases outside the gene matches. Only in-frame clones appear in the TCRdb table, and some are missing; sequencing was by immunoSEQ multiplex PCR. The sample consists of 2 million to 2.5 million clones, about 95% of them appearing once. The chain joins TRBV2 to TRBJ2-5; 8 bases are a match to TRBD1. The origin of this receptor is a man between 18 and 29 years old in good health. The specimen sequenced was naive CD8+ T cells sorted from blood. CDR3 loop: CASLLPGGERETQYF. Written as DNA, the CDR3 is TGTGCCAGTCTTTTACCAGGGGGCGAAAGAGAGACCCAGTACTTC.